Presented here are 2 T cell receptor beta chains from one specimen sequenced in a study of type 1 and type 2 diabetes patients. The PCR template was genomic DNA. Multiplex PCR with 30 forward and 13 reverse primers amplified the TCR beta CDR3. MiXCR was run by TCRdb on the multiplex PCR reads, yielding one entry per CDR3 protein. The data show 270,000 or so distinct CDR3 sequences, with 40% to 50% seen just once and approximately 14% held by the top ten. Sequencing was carried out using peripheral blood mononuclear cells (PBMCs). The source of these receptors is a young man with type 2 diabetes.

This chain links TRBV7-6 with TRBJ1-6; D gene uncertain. V was shortened by 5 bases and J by 0 bases, with 5 bases between the two germline ends. CDR3 length: 14 amino acids. Per the germline V gene, CDR1 is SGHVS and CDR2 is FNYEAQ. The CDR3 loop reads CASSQSSYNSPLHF. Here the CDR3 DNA reads TGTGCCAGCAGCCAAAGCTCCTATAATTCACCCCTCCACTTT. Full variable domain (missing parts from reference TRBV7-6 and TRBJ1-6): GAGVSQSPRYKVTKRGQDVALRCDPISGHVSLYWYRQALGQGPEFLTYFNYEAQQDKSGLPNDRFSAERPEGSISTLTIQRTEQRDSAMYRCASSQSSYNSPLHFGNGTRLTVT.

This chain links TRBV7-6 with TRBJ1-1; perhaps TRBD1 as D (6 bases). This CDR3 comprises 14 residues. The germline gives CDR1 SGHVS, CDR2 FNYEAQ. V lost 5 bases and J 1 base, leaving 11 bases between the germline ends. CDR3 nucleotide sequence: TGTGCCAGCAGCACGGAGACAGGGAACACTGAAGCTTTCTTT. It codes for CASSTETGNTEAFF.